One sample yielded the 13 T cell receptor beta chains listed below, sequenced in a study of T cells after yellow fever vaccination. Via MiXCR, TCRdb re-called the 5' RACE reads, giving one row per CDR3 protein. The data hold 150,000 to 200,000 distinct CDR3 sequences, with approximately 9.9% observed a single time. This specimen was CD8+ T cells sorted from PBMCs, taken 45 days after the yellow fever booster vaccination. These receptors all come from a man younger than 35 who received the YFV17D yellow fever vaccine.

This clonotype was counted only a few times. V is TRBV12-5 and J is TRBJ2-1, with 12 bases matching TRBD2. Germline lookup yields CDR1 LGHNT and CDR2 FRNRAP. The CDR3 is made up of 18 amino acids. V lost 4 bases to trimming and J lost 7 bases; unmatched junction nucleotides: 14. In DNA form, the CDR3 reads TGTGCTAGTGGTTGGACCGGAGTACTAGCGGGGGGCAGGAATGAGCAGTTCTTC. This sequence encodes CASGWTGVLAGGRNEQFF. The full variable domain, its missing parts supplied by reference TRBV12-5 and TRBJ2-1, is DARVTQTPRHKVTEMGQEVTMRCQPILGHNTVFWYRQTMMQGLELLAYFRNRAPLDDSGMPKDRFSAEMPDATLATLKIQPSEPRDSAVYFCASGWTGVLAGGRNEQFFGPGTRLTVL.

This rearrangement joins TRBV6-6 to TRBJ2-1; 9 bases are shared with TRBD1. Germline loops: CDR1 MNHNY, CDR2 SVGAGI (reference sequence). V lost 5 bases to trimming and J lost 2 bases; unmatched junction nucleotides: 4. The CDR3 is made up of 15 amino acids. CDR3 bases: TGTGCCAGCAGTCGAAGACAGGGGGCCTACAATGAGCAGTTCTTC. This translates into CASSRRQGAYNEQFF.

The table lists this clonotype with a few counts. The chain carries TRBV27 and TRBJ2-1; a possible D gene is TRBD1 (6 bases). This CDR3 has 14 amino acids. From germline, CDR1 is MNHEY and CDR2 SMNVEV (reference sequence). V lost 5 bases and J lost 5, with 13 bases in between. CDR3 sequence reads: CASSVQGTHNEQFF. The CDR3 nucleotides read TGTGCCAGCAGTGTGCAGGGGACCCACAATGAGCAGTTCTTC.

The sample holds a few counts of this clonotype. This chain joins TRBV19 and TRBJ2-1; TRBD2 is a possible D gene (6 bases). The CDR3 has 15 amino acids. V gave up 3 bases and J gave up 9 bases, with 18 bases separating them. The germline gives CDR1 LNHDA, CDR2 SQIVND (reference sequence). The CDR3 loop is CASSIGLSAGIEQFF. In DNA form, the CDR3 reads TGTGCCAGTAGTATTGGTCTGTCCGCGGGAATTGAGCAGTTCTTC.

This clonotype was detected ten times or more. DNA of the CDR3: TGTGCCAGCAGCCATTCCGACAGGGTGGATGAGCAGTTCTTC. Its translation is CASSHSDRVDEQFF. The chain carries TRBV11-2 and TRBJ2-1, with TRBD1 matching 7 bases. Per germline, CDR1 SGHAT and CDR2 FQNNGV. With 5 bases clipped from V and 8 bases from J, the junction kept 9 bases outside the gene matches. The CDR3 is 14 residues long.

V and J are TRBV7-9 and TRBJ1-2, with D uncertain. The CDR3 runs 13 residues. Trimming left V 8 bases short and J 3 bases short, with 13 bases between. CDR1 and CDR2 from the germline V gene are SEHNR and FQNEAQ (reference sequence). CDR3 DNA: TGTGCCAGCGGGGAATCGGTGGACTATGGCTACACCTTC. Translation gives CASGESVDYGYTF.

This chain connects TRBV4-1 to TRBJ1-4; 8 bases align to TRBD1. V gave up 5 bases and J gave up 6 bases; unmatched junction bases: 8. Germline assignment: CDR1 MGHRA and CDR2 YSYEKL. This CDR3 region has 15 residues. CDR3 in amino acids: CASSRNRGEDEKLFF. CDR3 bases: TGCGCCAGCAGCAGAAACAGGGGGGAGGATGAAAAACTGTTTTTT.

The CDR3 loop is CASSPWDYNEQFF. The CDR3 DNA follows: TGTGCCAGCAGCCCCTGGGACTACAATGAGCAGTTCTTC. The gene calls are TRBV27 and TRBJ2-1; the D is unclear. Germline CDR1 and CDR2: MNHEY and SMNVEV (reference sequence). V was pared by 6 bases and J by 3 bases, with 9 bases between. The CDR3 length is 13 residues.

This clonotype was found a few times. CDR3 sequence reads: CASSVASGVYTGELFF. The CDR3 nucleotides are TGTGCCAGCAGTGTGGCTAGCGGGGTTTACACCGGGGAGCTGTTTTTT. The chain couples TRBV2 to TRBJ2-2, with TRBD2 identical over 9 bases. In germline, CDR1 is SNHLY, CDR2 FYNNEI. The CDR3 loop spans 16 amino acids. V was pared by 4 bases and J by 3 bases, with 6 bases of the junction left unmatched.

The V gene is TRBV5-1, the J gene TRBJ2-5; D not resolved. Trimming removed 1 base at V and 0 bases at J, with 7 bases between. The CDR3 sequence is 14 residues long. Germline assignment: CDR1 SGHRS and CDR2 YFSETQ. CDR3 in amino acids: CASSLPGDQETQYF. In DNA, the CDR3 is TGCGCCAGCAGCTTGCCTGGGGACCAAGAGACCCAGTACTTC.

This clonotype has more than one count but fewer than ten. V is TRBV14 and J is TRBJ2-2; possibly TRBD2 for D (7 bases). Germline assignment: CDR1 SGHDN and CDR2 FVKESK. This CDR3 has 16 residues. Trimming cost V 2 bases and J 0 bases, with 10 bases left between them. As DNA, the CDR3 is TGTGCCAGCAGCCAACCCGGGGGGCCGAACACCGGGGAGCTGTTTTTT. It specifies CASSQPGGPNTGELFF. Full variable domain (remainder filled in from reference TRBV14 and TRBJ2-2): EAGVTQFPSHSVIEKGQTVTLRCDPISGHDNLYWYRRVMGKEIKFLLHFVKESKQDESGMPNNRFLAERTGGTYSTLKVQPAELEDSGVYFCASSQPGGPNTGELFFGEGSRLTVL.

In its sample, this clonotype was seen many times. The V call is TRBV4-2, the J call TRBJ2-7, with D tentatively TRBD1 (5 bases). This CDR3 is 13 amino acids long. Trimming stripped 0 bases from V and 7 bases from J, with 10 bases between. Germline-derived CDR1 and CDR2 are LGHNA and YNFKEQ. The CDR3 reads CASSQEWGWEQYV. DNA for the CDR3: TGTGCCAGCAGCCAAGAGTGGGGCTGGGAGCAGTACGTC.

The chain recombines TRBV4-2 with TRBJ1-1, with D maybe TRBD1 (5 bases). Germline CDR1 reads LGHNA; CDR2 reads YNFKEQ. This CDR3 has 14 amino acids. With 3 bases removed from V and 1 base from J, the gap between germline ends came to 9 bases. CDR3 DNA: TGTGCCAGCAGCCACGAGGGGTGGAACACTGAAGCTTTCTTT. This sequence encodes CASSHEGWNTEAFF.